This passage covers 10 T cell receptor beta chains from one sample sequenced in a study of blood T cell repertoires in COVID-19. Libraries were prepared by immunoSEQ multiplex PCR; TCRdb keeps only in-frame clonotypes and omits some of them. This table has 450,000 to 500,000 clones, about 88% appearing once. The sample comprised PBMCs or T cells enriched from blood (not recorded which). These receptors originate from a woman aged 55-75 years who had recovered from COVID-19.

The rearrangement joins TRBV7-6 to TRBJ2-1, with TRBD2 matching 10 bases. V trimming: 4 bases; J trimming: 3 bases; junction bases outside the gene matches: 3. The CDR3 has 15 residues. Per the germline V gene, CDR1 is SGHVS and CDR2 is FNYEAQ. CDR3 in amino acids: CASSSVAGGYNEQFF. In DNA form, the CDR3 reads TGTGCCAGCAGCTCGGTAGCGGGGGGCTACAATGAGCAGTTCTTC.

V and J are TRBV5-5 and TRBJ2-1, with unresolved D. Germline CDR1 SGHKS, CDR2 YYEKEE (reference sequence). V lost 3 bases to trimming and J lost 5 bases, with 6 bases between them. The CDR3 consists of 12 residues. This CDR3 is CASSSRDNEQFF. The CDR3 DNA follows: TGTGCCAGCAGCTCAAGAGACAATGAGCAGTTCTTC.

The V call is TRBV24-1, the J call TRBJ2-2, with 7 bases fitting TRBD1. CDR1 is KGHDR, CDR2 SFDVKD, per germline. The CDR3 consists of 15 residues. The junction had 6 bases not matched to a gene; V was cut back by 3 bases and J by 6 bases. CDR3 nucleotide sequence: TGTGCCACCAGTGATCCCCGACAGGGTCCCGGGGAGCTGTTTTTT. Its protein product is CATSDPRQGPGELFF.

The chain employs TRBV7-6 and TRBJ2-7; D gene unclear. V lost 5 bases, J lost 5 bases, and 10 bases lay in between. This CDR3 comprises 12 residues. CDR1 and CDR2 from the germline V gene are SGHVS and FNYEAQ. The CDR3 DNA reads TGTGCCAGCAGCCGTCGGTACGACGAGCAGTACTTC. Encoded protein: CASSRRYDEQYF.

The V gene is TRBV9, the J gene TRBJ1-6, with 10 positions matching TRBD1. CDR3 size: 15 residues. Germline V gene lookup returns CDR1 SGDLS and CDR2 YYNGEE. J gave up 9 bases and V 3 bases, and 6 bases lay outside the gene matches. CDR3 DNA sequence: TGTGCCAGCAGCGCAGCGGGACAGGGGACTTCACCCCTCCACTTT. It translates to CASSAAGQGTSPLHF.

This chain links TRBV3-1 (or the pseudogene TRBV3-2) with TRBJ2-1; perhaps TRBD2 as D (5 bases). Germline values: CDR1 LGHDT, CDR2 YNNKEL (reference sequence). The CDR3 sequence is 18 residues long. V lost 2 bases and J lost 0, with 17 bases in between. CDR3 loop: CASSQSGLASSSYNEQFF. As DNA, the CDR3 is TGTGCCAGCAGCCAATCTGGACTGGCGTCGAGCTCCTACAATGAGCAGTTCTTC.

This clone was seen a few times. This chain connects TRBV2 to TRBJ2-7; the D gene is possibly TRBD1 (6 bases). V was cut by 6 bases and J by 4 bases, with 13 bases left in between. The CDR3 is 13 residues long. From germline, CDR1 is SNHLY and CDR2 FYNNEI. The CDR3 DNA reads TGTGCCAGCAGCAAACAGGGCGTATACGAGCAGTACGTC. It yields the protein CASSKQGVYEQYV.

The chain couples TRBV5-6 to TRBJ1-5; D is unclear. V was clipped by 1 base and J by 7 bases, with 12 bases between them. The CDR3 is made up of 14 amino acids. Germline-derived CDR1 and CDR2 are SGHDT and YYEEEE. This CDR3 is CASSLTGSLQPQHF. CDR3 DNA: TGTGCCAGCAGCTTGACGGGATCTTTACAGCCCCAGCATTTT.

V and J are TRBV5-4 and TRBJ2-1; D perhaps matches TRBD2 (6 bases). V lost 4 bases and J 8 bases, leaving 10 bases between the germline ends. From germline, CDR1 is SGHNT and CDR2 YYREEE (reference sequence). This CDR3 comprises 12 residues. CDR3 amino acids: CASSGRGHEQFF. Here the CDR3 DNA reads TGTGCCAGCAGCGGGCGGGGCCATGAGCAGTTCTTC.

This clone was found once. The chain joins TRBV24-1 to TRBJ2-3, with 10 bases aligning to TRBD1. Germline V gene sequence: CDR1 KGHDR, CDR2 SFDVKD. The CDR3 consists of 15 residues. Unmatched junction bases numbered 3, after V lost 2 bases and J lost 5 bases. The CDR3: CATSDSDRGGDTQYF. CDR3 DNA sequence: TGTGCCACCAGTGATTCGGACAGGGGGGGAGATACGCAGTATTTT.